This passage covers 4 T cell receptor beta chains from one sample sequenced in a study of T cell changes during pregnancy in multiple sclerosis. This table comes from immunoSEQ multiplex PCR, and its TCRdb copy is limited to in-frame clones, with some not included. The data show 45,000 or so clones, 85% to 95% seen once. The specimen was CD8+ T cells from peripheral blood mononuclear cells, collected in the second trimester of pregnancy. The receptors here all came from a female donor with multiple sclerosis, enrolled in a pregnancy study.

In its sample, this clone was seen once. This chain uses TRBV29-1 with TRBJ1-2; 8 nucleotides line up with TRBD1. V dropped 3 bases and J dropped 4; count of bases not matched to a gene: 13. The CDR3 spans 16 residues. The germline gives CDR1 SQVTM, CDR2 ANQGSEA. This CDR3 reads CSVEGSWTGRVYGYTF. The CDR3 DNA follows: TGCAGCGTTGAGGGGTCCTGGACAGGGAGGGTCTATGGCTACACCTTC.

The rearrangement joins TRBV7-9 to TRBJ2-3, with D tentatively TRBD1 (5 bases). Trimming left V 5 bases short and J 0 bases short, with 15 bases between. The CDR3 has 16 amino acids. The germline V gene has CDR1 SEHNR and CDR2 FQNEAQ (reference sequence). DNA for the CDR3: TGTGCCAGCAGCCCGGCCGACAGACCTAGCACAGATACGCAGTATTTT. Amino acid sequence: CASSPADRPSTDTQYF.

The chain combines TRBV6-5 with TRBJ1-1, with 9 bases aligning to TRBD1. The J segment lost 3 bases and the V segment lost 2 bases, leaving 1 base of the junction unmatched. From germline, CDR1 is MNHEY and CDR2 SVGAGI. This CDR3 comprises 14 residues. CDR3 sequence (DNA): TGTGCCAGCAGTTACGGACAGGGGCACACTGAAGCTTTCTTT. Protein sequence: CASSYGQGHTEAFF.

The J gene is TRBJ2-2, the V gene TRBV25-1, with a possible D match to TRBD2 (6 bases). V was clipped by 5 bases and J by 0 bases, with 13 bases between them. Germline CDR1 and CDR2: MGHDK and SYGVNS. The CDR3 is 16 residues long. CDR3 DNA sequence: TGTGCCAGCAGTCTCCCCGGGACTTCGAACACCGGGGAGCTGTTTTTT. It specifies CASSLPGTSNTGELFF.